This record looks at one T cell receptor beta chain sequence and its context. The data were taken from a study of shared clonotypes between healthy human individuals. Sequencing was performed with immunoSEQ multiplex PCR; in TCRdb, only in-frame clones are kept and a portion is missing. The sample lists over a million clones; 65% to 80% were seen once. Germline V CDR1 and CDR2: GTSNPN, SVGIG (reference sequence). V was pared by 2 bases and J by 6 bases, with 13 bases between. The CDR3 is 13 residues long. V is TRBV30 and J is TRBJ1-2; the D gene is possibly TRBD1 (6 bases). The TCR originated in a man younger than 30 in good health. Sequencing was carried out using memory CD4+ T cells sorted from blood. Subset described: CD45RA-negative fraction. DNA for the CDR3: TGTGCCTGGAGTTTCGACAGGAAGGATGGCTACACCTTC. Translating it yields CAWSFDRKDGYTF. The whole variable domain, filled in from reference TRBV30 and TRBJ1-2, reads SQTIHQWPATLVQPVGSPLSLECTVEGTSNPNLYWYRQAAGRGLQLLFYSVGIGQISSEVPQNLSASRPQDRQFILSSKKLLLSDSGFYLCAWSFDRKDGYTFGSGTRLTVV.